This T cell receptor beta chain comes out of a study of memory CD4+ T cells and cytomegalovirus serostatus. Here immunoSEQ multiplex PCR was the method, and the copy in TCRdb shows in-frame clones only, minus some. This sample carries tens of thousands of clones, around 82% of them seen once, and the ten largest clones take about 0.77%. This CDR3 is built from 14 residues. Trimming pared 4 bases from V and 2 bases from J, leaving 13 bases between. Germline CDR1 SGHNT, CDR2 YYREEE (reference sequence). Single viable CD3+CD4+CD8-CD45RO+ cells were sorted as the memory CD4+ T cells. Sequencing was performed on memory CD4+ T cells from blood. The chain is built from TRBV5-4 and TRBJ2-7; D is ambiguous. The clonotype originates from an adult in good health and CMV-seronegative. The CDR3 DNA follows: TGTGCCAGCAGCCCGGGCGGACGGGCCTACGAGCAGTACTTC. This gives the protein CASSPGGRAYEQYF.